This entry features one T cell receptor (beta chain) sequence. This record belongs to a study of blood T cell repertoires in COVID-19. Study-wide background: The origin of the acute and convalescent COVID-19 samples was the United States, Italy and Spain. From T cells, B-cell-depleted T cells, or PBMCs came the material, which was cDNA or gDNA.

The V gene's germline CDR1 is SNHLY and CDR2 FYNNEI. The V segment lost 7 bases and the J segment 1 base; nucleotides outside the gene matches: 12. This CDR3 is built from 18 residues. Data came from immunoSEQ multiplex PCR; TCRdb stores just in-frame clones and leaves some out. Here the sample spans roughly 250,000 clones, roughly 84% being singletons. The V call is TRBV2, the J call TRBJ2-1, with 11 nucleotides matching TRBD2. The receptor was derived from a woman aged 40-49 years who had recovered from COVID-19. The material sequenced was peripheral blood. CDR3: CASTVVAGGFGSYNEQFF. The CDR3 DNA sequence: TGTGCCAGCACTGTAGTAGCGGGAGGGTTCGGTTCCTACAATGAGCAGTTCTTC. The full variable domain, its missing parts supplied by reference TRBV2 and TRBJ2-1, is EPEVTQTPSHQVTQMGQEVILRCVPISNHLYFYWYRQILGQKVEFLVSFYNNEISEKSEIFDDQFSVERPDGSNFTLKIRSTKLEDSAMYFCASTVVAGGFGSYNEQFFGPGTRLTVL.